Given below is one T cell receptor (beta chain) in context. Sequencing targeted expressed TCRB transcripts, as all isolated RNA had been reverse transcribed. Assay: immunoSEQ multiplex PCR; the TCRdb copy retains only in-frame clones and omits some. Seen here are a few hundred thousand clones, around 20% observed once, and the top ten hold 0.035% to 0.05%. These data are taken from a study of beta chain features in type 1 diabetes. Germline lookup yields CDR1 SQVTM and CDR2 ANQGSEA. This CDR3 contains 13 residues. V was pared by 3 bases and J by 3 bases, with 11 bases between. The receptor comes from a woman aged 18 to 35 in good health. The chain is built from TRBV29-1 and TRBJ1-1; D unresolved. The specimen was naive CD4+ T cells from blood. Written as DNA, the CDR3 is TGCAGCGTTGATTTAAGCATTTACACTGAAGCTTTCTTT. It yields the protein CSVDLSIYTEAFF.